A selection of T cell receptor beta chains follows, all from one sample in a study of CD8 T cells in Susac syndrome. TCRdb passed the immunoSEQ multiplex PCR reads through MiXCR, listing each CDR3 protein once. This sample has some 120,000 distinct CDR3 sequences; 90% to 95% occur once, and the top ten carry approximately 0.12%. Input material: CD4+ T cells from PBMCs. Source of these receptors: a human donor in good health. Each CDR3 is given with its conserved first and last residue. Fields, in order: clone size, J gene, V gene, D gene, CDR3 protein, CDR3 DNA. D genes are given only for firm matches. Clone size appears in some rows only: once, few, many, or a class for an expanded clone.

.	TRBJ2-1	TRBV6-4	TRBD1	CASSAEGALYNEQFF	TGTGCCAGCAGTGCCGAGGGGGCGCTCTACAATGAGCAGTTCTTC
.	TRBJ2-1	TRBV3-1	TRBD2	CASSLAGNSEQFF	TGTGCCAGCAGCCTAGCGGGAAACTCTGAGCAGTTCTTC
.	TRBJ2-3	TRBV24-1	TRBD2	CATSEGLAGEWADTQYF	TGTGCCACCAGTGAGGGACTAGCGGGAGAGTGGGCAGATACGCAGTATTTT
.	TRBJ2-5	TRBV15	TRBD1	CATSIPTGGEETQYF	TGTGCCACCAGCATACCCACAGGGGGCGAGGAGACCCAGTACTTC
once	TRBJ2-6	TRBV28	.	CASTDRGAPGANVLTF	TGTGCCAGCACCGACCGAGGGGCCCCTGGGGCCAACGTCCTGACTTTC
.	TRBJ2-7	TRBV6-1	TRBD1	CASLRDRGRYEQYF	TGTGCCAGCCTCAGGGACAGGGGAAGGTACGAGCAGTACTTC
.	TRBJ2-7	TRBV28	.	CASRRGGVTYEQYF	TGTGCCAGCAGAAGGGGGGGGGTGACCTACGAGCAGTACTTC
.	TRBJ2-2	TRBV6-4	TRBD2	CASSPGLALTGELFF	TGTGCCAGCAGTCCGGGACTAGCGTTGACCGGGGAGCTGTTTTTT
.	TRBJ2-5	TRBV7-2	.	CASSLSPAMGAQYF	TGTGCCAGCAGCTTATCTCCAGCCATGGGGGCCCAGTACTTC
.	TRBJ2-1	TRBV7-2	.	CASSFGQGLYNEQFF	TGTGCCAGCAGCTTCGGGCAGGGGCTATACAATGAGCAGTTCTTC
.	TRBJ2-7	TRBV28	TRBD2	CASNREGLYEQYF	TGTGCCAGCAACCGGGAGGGCCTCTACGAGCAGTACTTC
.	TRBJ2-1	TRBV5-1	.	CASSRTGNNEQFF	TGCGCCAGCAGCCGCACAGGTAACAATGAGCAGTTCTTC
.	TRBJ2-5	TRBV9	TRBD2	CASSVSRASLAGVETQYF	TGTGCCAGCAGCGTTTCGCGGGCTTCTCTAGCGGGAGTGGAGACCCAGTACTTC
.	TRBJ1-1	TRBV18	TRBD1	CASSFGQGVEAFF	TGTGCCAGCTCATTCGGACAGGGAGTTGAAGCTTTCTTT
.	TRBJ2-7	TRBV10-3	.	CAISETGEQYF	TGTGCCATCAGTGAGACAGGAGAGCAGTACTTC
.	TRBJ1-5	TRBV7-2	.	CASSIGAGGSNQPQHF	TGTGCCAGCAGCATCGGGGCTGGCGGGAGCAATCAGCCCCAGCATTTT
.	TRBJ2-5	TRBV28	TRBD1	CASSFNRGQETQYF	TGTGCCAGCAGTTTTAACAGGGGGCAAGAGACCCAGTACTTC
.	TRBJ2-5	TRBV20-1	TRBD1	CSARSTGGKQETQYF	TGCAGTGCCAGATCTACAGGGGGCAAGCAAGAGACCCAGTACTTC
.	TRBJ1-2	TRBV29-1	TRBD1	CSVEGLGQGQGYTF	TGCAGCGTTGAAGGGTTAGGACAGGGGCAGGGCTACACCTTC
.	TRBJ2-2	TRBV6-2/TRBV6-3	.	CASSYPGELFF	TGTGCCAGCAGTTACCCCGGGGAGCTGTTTTTT
.	TRBJ2-7	TRBV7-9	TRBD2	CASSPRPAGGGHEQYF	TGTGCCAGCAGCCCCCGCCCAGCGGGAGGCGGTCACGAGCAGTACTTC
.	TRBJ2-5	TRBV20-1	TRBD2	CSAKETSGQETQYF	TGCAGTGCTAAGGAGACTAGCGGGCAAGAGACCCAGTACTTC
.	TRBJ1-5	TRBV30	TRBD1	CAWARGQGEQPQHF	TGTGCCTGGGCAAGGGGACAGGGAGAGCAGCCCCAGCATTTT
.	TRBJ2-5	TRBV7-2	TRBD1	CASSIGQGWTQYF	TGTGCCAGCAGCATCGGACAGGGTTGGACCCAGTACTTC
.	TRBJ2-2	TRBV5-1	.	CASKASTNTGELFF	TGCGCCAGCAAGGCTAGCACAAACACCGGGGAGCTGTTTTTT
.	TRBJ1-1	TRBV5-1	.	CASSLAWEGTEAFF	TGCGCCAGCAGCTTGGCCTGGGAGGGCACTGAAGCTTTCTTT
.	TRBJ2-7	TRBV29-1	.	CSVDGTRVGSYEQYF	TGCAGCGTTGATGGTACCAGGGTGGGATCCTACGAGCAGTACTTC
.	TRBJ1-5	TRBV20-1	TRBD1	CSARSEAGQGYNQPQHF	TGCAGTGCTAGAAGTGAGGCGGGACAGGGCTACAATCAGCCCCAGCATTTT
.	TRBJ1-2	TRBV29-1	.	CSVFGGNGYTF	TGCAGCGTTTTCGGGGGAAATGGCTACACCTTC
.	TRBJ2-1	TRBV11-1	TRBD1	CASSSSDRAGNEQFF	TGTGCCAGCAGCTCCTCGGACAGGGCCGGTAATGAGCAGTTCTTC
.	TRBJ1-4	TRBV29-1	.	CSATADNEKLFF	TGCAGCGCTACTGCTGATAATGAAAAACTGTTTTTT
once	TRBJ2-2	TRBV6-5	TRBD2	CASSYSGLGSGELFF	TGTGCCAGCAGTTACTCGGGACTAGGGAGCGGGGAGCTGTTTTTT
.	TRBJ2-1	TRBV5-1	TRBD1	CASSFFWDRNNEQFF	TGCGCCAGCAGCTTCTTCTGGGACAGGAACAATGAGCAGTTCTTC
.	TRBJ2-7	TRBV5-6	.	CASSWSEEQYF	TGTGCCAGCAGCTGGAGTGAAGAGCAGTACTTC
.	TRBJ1-1	TRBV5-1	.	CASSLARGDTEAFF	TGCGCCAGCAGCTTGGCCAGAGGGGACACTGAAGCTTTCTTT
.	TRBJ2-7	TRBV20-1	.	CSARAVAGGFYEQYF	TGCAGTGCTAGAGCTGTGGCGGGCGGGTTCTACGAGCAGTACTTC
.	TRBJ2-7	TRBV10-3	TRBD1	CAISRDSTYEQYF	TGTGCCATCAGTCGGGACAGCACCTACGAGCAGTACTTC
.	TRBJ1-3	TRBV3-1	TRBD1	CASNTRGAAGNTIYF	TGTGCCAGCAACACCAGGGGGGCCGCCGGAAACACCATATATTTT
.	TRBJ2-1	TRBV18	TRBD2	CASSPVLAGAGTQFF	TGTGCCAGCTCACCCGTACTAGCGGGAGCTGGAACGCAGTTCTTC
.	TRBJ2-5	TRBV20-1	.	CSASPDGRRETQYF	TGCAGTGCTAGCCCCGACGGACGTAGGGAGACCCAGTACTTC
.	TRBJ1-2	TRBV4-1	.	CASSQEGNYGYTF	TGCGCCAGCAGCCAAGAGGGGAACTATGGCTACACCTTC
.	TRBJ2-4	TRBV5-1	.	CASSEENIQYF	TGCGCCAGCAGCGAAGAAAACATTCAGTACTTC
.	TRBJ2-5	TRBV2	TRBD2	CATLRRGVGETQYF	TGTGCCACCCTTAGGCGGGGGGTAGGGGAGACCCAGTACTTC